These 25 T cell receptor beta chains originate from one sample sequenced in a study of shared clonotypes between healthy human individuals. Produced via immunoSEQ multiplex PCR; TCRdb's table is partial and in-frame only. The profile shows about 510,000 clones, 75% to 80% of them singletons. Material: PBMCs. Receptors originate from a woman between 35 and 50 years old in good health. Some clones in this sample may be carry-over from other donors' samples.

The table lists this clone with a few counts. The chain employs TRBV6-1 and TRBJ1-5; D possibly corresponds to TRBD1 (6 bases). Germline V CDR1 and CDR2: MNHNS, SASEGT. The germline V and J ends were trimmed by 6 bases and 5 bases, with 11 bases remaining between them. This CDR3 spans 13 amino acids. The chain's CDR3 is CASRWTADQPQHF. Written as DNA, the CDR3 is TGTGCCAGCAGGTGGACAGCGGATCAGCCCCAGCATTTT.

The V and J genes are TRBV4-1 and TRBJ2-3; no clear D gene. The CDR3 is made up of 14 amino acids. Between the trimmed V and J ends, which lost 8 bases and 0 bases, there was a span of 12 bases. Germline values: CDR1 MGHRA, CDR2 YSYEKL. DNA for the CDR3: TGCGCCAGCCAAACTGCGACGAGCACAGATACGCAGTATTTT. Translated: CASQTATSTDTQYF.

The chain has TRBV5-1 and TRBJ1-2; D remains unclear. The CDR3 length is 16 residues. The germline gives CDR1 SGHRS, CDR2 YFSETQ. V dropped 4 bases and J dropped 0 bases, with 16 bases sitting between them. CDR3 bases: TGCGCCAGCAGCCTGGGTCTGGTCGGAACTAACTATGGCTACACCTTC. This translates into CASSLGLVGTNYGYTF.

This chain uses TRBV6-4 with TRBJ2-6, with D perhaps TRBD2 (6 bases). The CDR3 loop spans 16 amino acids. The germline V gene has CDR1 MRHNA and CDR2 SNTAGT. V lost 11 bases and J lost 2, with 19 bases in between. CDR3 region: CAPRASAHPGANVLTF. In DNA form, the CDR3 reads TGTGCCCCGCGGGCTAGCGCGCACCCTGGGGCCAACGTCCTGACTTTC.

V and J are TRBV30 and TRBJ1-5, with 7 bases lining up with TRBD1. The CDR3 spans 14 residues. V dropped 1 base and J dropped 3; count of bases not matched to a gene: 3. The germline gives CDR1 GTSNPN, CDR2 SVGIG (reference sequence). In nucleotides, the CDR3 is TGTGCCTGGAGTGGAGACAGGGTCAATCAGCCCCAGCATTTT. It is translated as CAWSGDRVNQPQHF.

This chain uses TRBV5-8 with TRBJ1-5; the D gene is possibly TRBD1 (6 bases). Trimming left V 4 bases short and J 3 bases short, with 11 bases between. Germline V CDR1 and CDR2: SGHTS, YDEGEE. The CDR3 extends over 14 amino acids. The CDR3 is CASSRRQDNQPQHF. The CDR3 DNA reads as TGTGCCAGCAGCCGTCGACAGGACAATCAGCCCCAGCATTTT.

The V call is TRBV10-3, the J call TRBJ1-1; D is unclear. V shed 4 bases and J shed 0 bases, with 6 bases lying between them. This CDR3 contains 13 residues. Germline V gene sequence: CDR1 ENHRY, CDR2 SYGVKD. The CDR3 protein is CAISAWMNTEAFF. The CDR3 nucleotides are TGTGCCATCAGTGCGTGGATGAACACTGAAGCTTTCTTT.

The genes are TRBV2 and TRBJ1-1; weak D call: TRBD1 (6 bases). Germline assignment: CDR1 SNHLY and CDR2 FYNNEI. Between the trimmed V and J ends, which lost 3 bases and 5 bases, there was a span of 16 bases. The CDR3 has 15 residues. CDR3: CASSDPRGPGTEAFF. The CDR3 DNA sequence: TGTGCCAGCAGTGATCCCCGGGGGCCGGGGACTGAAGCTTTCTTT.

The chain combines TRBV5-4 with TRBJ1-4; D may be TRBD1 (5 bases). Germline loops: CDR1 SGHNT, CDR2 YYREEE (reference sequence). There are 15 residues in the CDR3. Deletions cut 2 bases from V and 8 bases from J, with 16 bases between. The CDR3 bases are TGTGCCAGCAGCTTAGGGGCAGGGAGGGACGAAAAACTGTTTTTT. Translated: CASSLGAGRDEKLFF.

The chain recombines TRBV6-6 with TRBJ2-7; 9 bases are shared with TRBD2. The V gene's germline CDR1 is MNHNY and CDR2 SVGAGI (reference sequence). V trimming: 5 bases; J trimming: 6 bases; junction bases outside the gene matches: 8. CDR3 length: 14 amino acids. The CDR3 spells CASSPGLAPSEQYF. The DNA for the CDR3 is TGTGCCAGCAGTCCGGGACTAGCTCCTTCCGAGCAGTACTTC.

This chain connects TRBV7-6 to TRBJ2-2, with 8 bases matching TRBD1. The V gene end was trimmed by 4 bases and the J gene end by 1 base; junction bases not matched to a gene: 2. CDR1 is SGHVS, CDR2 FNYEAQ, per germline. The CDR3 sequence is 15 residues long. The DNA for the CDR3 is TGTGCCAGCAGCTCCGGACAGGGGAACACCGGGGAGCTGTTTTTT. Translated, it gives CASSSGQGNTGELFF.

The chain couples TRBV18 to TRBJ1-5; a weak D match, TRBD1 (5 bases). Germline CDR1 KGHSH, CDR2 LQKENI. This CDR3 region has 16 residues. V shed 6 bases and J shed 0 bases, with 15 bases lying between them. The CDR3 sequence is CASSSSGRGSNQPQHF. As DNA, the CDR3 is TGTGCCAGCTCGTCCTCCGGGAGGGGTAGCAATCAGCCCCAGCATTTT.

This chain connects TRBV30 to TRBJ2-7; the D gene could be TRBD1 or TRBD2 (5 bases each). This CDR3 region has 14 residues. CDR1 and CDR2 from the germline V gene are GTSNPN and SVGIG (reference sequence). The V end was cut by 3 bases, the J end by 2 bases, with 14 bases between. CDR3 in DNA: TGTGCCTGGAGCGCCGGGACGGGGCCCTACGAGCAGTACTTC. It specifies CAWSAGTGPYEQYF.

This CDR3 reads CASRFTGQGGYEQYF. DNA of the CDR3: TGTGCCAGCAGATTCACGGGACAAGGTGGCTACGAGCAGTACTTC. The chain employs TRBV27 and TRBJ2-7; possibly TRBD1 for D (6 bases). The CDR3 loop spans 15 amino acids. Germline lookup yields CDR1 MNHEY and CDR2 SMNVEV (reference sequence). Trimming took off 6 bases at V and 3 bases at J, with 18 bases between the two ends.

The CDR3 bases are TGTGCCCGCCGGGACAGGGGGTTTGGGGAGCAGTTCTTC. Translated: CARRDRGFGEQFF. V usage is TRBV30 and J usage is TRBJ2-1; TRBD1 matches at 11 bases. This CDR3 spans 13 amino acids. Germline V CDR1 and CDR2: GTSNPN, SVGIG (reference sequence). The ends lost 8 bases at V and 10 bases at J; junction bases unmatched: 10.

This chain uses TRBV2 with TRBJ1-4; no definite D call. The CDR3 sequence is 13 residues long. V was cut by 7 bases and J by 3 bases, with 9 bases left in between. Per the germline V gene, CDR1 is SNHLY and CDR2 is FYNNEI. CDR3 nucleotide sequence: TGTGCCAGCAACTGGAGAGCTAATGAAAAACTGTTTTTT. It codes for CASNWRANEKLFF.

This clone was found a few times. The rearrangement links TRBV15 to TRBJ2-1; D gene ambiguous. V dropped 0 bases and J dropped 2 bases, with 11 bases sitting between them. CDR3 length: 16 residues. CDR1 LNHNV and CDR2 YYDKDF come from the germline V gene (reference sequence). CDR3 loop: CATSREDGVTYNEQFF. The CDR3 bases are TGTGCCACCAGCAGAGAAGATGGCGTGACCTACAATGAGCAGTTCTTC. Supplemented by reference TRBV15 and TRBJ2-1, the full variable domain reads DAMVIQNPRYQVTQFGKPVTLSCSQTLNHNVMYWYQQKSSQAPKLLFHYYDKDFNNEADTPDNFQSRRPNTSFCFLDIRSPGLGDTAMYLCATSREDGVTYNEQFFGPGTRLTVL.

The V gene is TRBV6-6, the J gene TRBJ1-5; D uncertain. The ends were cut back, 7 bases at V and 1 base at J, with 8 bases in the middle. The CDR3 covers 13 residues. Germline loops: CDR1 MNHNY, CDR2 SVGAGI (reference sequence). The CDR3 sequence is CASTAVSNQPQHF. The DNA for the CDR3 is TGTGCCAGCACCGCCGTAAGCAATCAGCCCCAGCATTTT.

The J gene is TRBJ1-2, the V gene TRBV7-2, with D unclear. CDR1 is SGHTA, CDR2 FQGNSA, per germline. The CDR3 totals 15 residues. Trimming stripped 1 base from V and 4 bases from J, with 13 bases between. CDR3 nucleotides: TGTGCCAGCAGCTTAGGGCCCGGGCACCTCTATGGCTACACCTTC. This sequence encodes CASSLGPGHLYGYTF.

The chain joins TRBV6-1 to TRBJ2-2; 10 nucleotides match TRBD2. From germline, CDR1 is MNHNS and CDR2 SASEGT. V trimming: 5 bases; J trimming: 7 bases; junction bases outside the gene matches: 7. The CDR3 runs 15 residues. The CDR3 DNA reads as TGTGCCAGCAGTACCCGACTAGCGGGCTACGGGGAGCTGTTTTTT. As protein: CASSTRLAGYGELFF.

This chain uses TRBV7-2 with TRBJ2-2; 11 nucleotides line up with TRBD2. This CDR3 has 14 residues. V lost 4 bases to trimming and J lost 6 bases; unmatched junction nucleotides: 1. Germline-derived CDR1 and CDR2 are SGHTA and FQGNSA. CDR3: CASSSGLAAGELFF. DNA for the CDR3: TGTGCCAGCAGCTCGGGACTAGCGGCCGGGGAGCTGTTTTTT.

This clone was detected many times. This chain links TRBV7-2 with TRBJ1-1; D is uncertain. Trimming took 3 bases from V and 7 from J, leaving 9 bases between them. The CDR3 has 12 amino acids. From germline, CDR1 is SGHTA and CDR2 FQGNSA. The CDR3 region is CASSFGEGEAFF. CDR3 in DNA: TGTGCCAGCAGCTTTGGGGAGGGTGAAGCTTTCTTT. Filled out from reference TRBV7-2 and TRBJ1-1, the complete variable domain reads GAGVSQSPSNKVTEKGKDVELRCDPISGHTALYWYRQSLGQGLEFLIYFQGNSAPDKSGLPSDRFSAERTGGSVSTLTIQRTQQEDSAVYLCASSFGEGEAFFGQGTRLTVV.

Regarding this clone: This may come from a read error, since a much larger clone is one base off. The gene calls are TRBV25-1 and TRBJ1-1; D is possibly TRBD1 (5 bases). In germline, CDR1 is MGHDK, CDR2 SYGVNS. The germline V and J ends were trimmed by 4 bases and 2 bases, with 14 bases remaining between them. The CDR3 extends over 15 amino acids. Here the CDR3 reads CASSVHGGHNTEAFF. The DNA for the CDR3 is TGTGCCAGCAGTGTACACGGTGGACATAACACTGAAGCTTTCTTT.

The CDR3 here is CAISDRGPVYEQYF. The DNA of the CDR3 is TGTGCCATCAGTGACAGGGGGCCCGTCTACGAGCAGTACTTC. V gene TRBV10-3 combines with J gene TRBJ2-7, with 8 bases fitting TRBD1. This CDR3 is built from 14 residues. The V segment lost 3 bases and the J segment 3 bases; nucleotides outside the gene matches: 4. CDR1 and CDR2 (germline): ENHRY, SYGVKD.

This sequence joins TRBV30 and TRBJ1-2; the D is unclear. Trimming took 0 bases from V and 4 from J, leaving 9 bases between them. The CDR3 sequence is 13 residues long. Germline V lookup: CDR1 GTSNPN, CDR2 SVGIG (reference sequence). The CDR3 loop reads CAWSVVKSYGYTF. In DNA form, the CDR3 reads TGTGCCTGGAGTGTAGTGAAGAGCTATGGCTACACCTTC.